This T cell receptor beta chain was identified during a study of cytomegalovirus exposure and HLA in healthy donors. The ends lost 0 bases at V and 0 bases at J; junction bases unmatched: 3. The CDR3 totals 16 residues. Germline values: CDR1 MGHRA, CDR2 YSYEKL. Primers included in the PCR were 60 Vbeta and 13 Jbeta primers. Here immunoSEQ multiplex PCR was the method, and the copy in TCRdb shows in-frame clones only, minus some. The sample yields about 98,000 clones, 60% to 80% seen once. This receptor was taken from a female donor in good health and CMV-seronegative. Sequences were obtained from PBMCs. J is TRBJ2-7 and V is TRBV4-1; TRBD2 agrees at 9 bases. CDR3 amino acids: CASSQDASGTSYEQYF. CDR3 coding DNA: TGCGCCAGCAGCCAAGATGCTAGCGGGACCTCCTACGAGCAGTACTTC.